The 8 T cell receptor beta chains in this list originate from one sample, sequenced in a study of blood T cells in healthy people across ages. With a J-beta primer mix and a sample-barcoded 5' primer, a second PCR ran about 7 to 12 cycles. TCRdb called the 5' RACE reads again in MiXCR, with one record for every CDR3 protein. The sample shows hundreds of thousands of distinct CDR3 sequences, approximately 60% of them seen only once. Source material: blood. Receptor source: a man aged 35-49 years in good health.

This clonotype was picked up one time. The chain couples TRBV20-1 to TRBJ2-5, with D perhaps given as TRBD1 or TRBD2 (5 bases each). The end of the DNA aligns better with TRBJ2-7, so the J call may be wrong. The CDR3 is made up of 13 amino acids. The germline V gene encodes CDR1 DFQATT and CDR2 SNEGSKA (reference sequence). DNA of the CDR3: TGCAGTGCTAGTGCCCTGAGGGGTTACGAGCAGTACTTC. It codes for CSASALRGYEQYF.

The V gene is TRBV6-5, the J gene TRBJ1-4; a weak D match, TRBD1 (5 bases). Germline loops: CDR1 MNHEY, CDR2 SVGAGI. CDR3 size: 18 residues. The ends were cut back, 2 bases at V and 7 bases at J, with 23 bases in the middle. The CDR3 sequence: CASSYGLALSREVEKLFF. CDR3 bases: TGTGCCAGCAGTTACGGCTTGGCACTGTCCAGGGAAGTTGAAAAACTGTTTTTT.

The chain employs TRBV28 and TRBJ2-1; TRBD2 aligns across 7 bases. Per the germline V gene, CDR1 is MDHEN and CDR2 is SYDVKM. The junction had 6 bases not matched to a gene; V was cut back by 5 bases and J by 8 bases. The CDR3 has 13 amino acids. The CDR3 loop reads CASSGGLRHEQFF. CDR3 in DNA: TGTGCCAGCAGTGGGGGACTACGCCATGAGCAGTTCTTC.

In this sample, this clonotype turned up a few times. J is TRBJ2-5 and V is TRBV12-3 or TRBV12-4; D is perhaps TRBD1 (6 bases). The length of the CDR3 is 17 residues. Trimming stripped 5 bases from V and 2 bases from J, with 21 bases between. The CDR3 region has the DNA TGTGCCAGCAGTCTAAAATTAGGACAGTCGATTCAAGAGACCCAGTACTTC. Translation: CASSLKLGQSIQETQYF.

The V call is TRBV6-5, the J call TRBJ2-7; a possible D gene is TRBD2 (6 bases). CDR1 is MNHEY, CDR2 SVGAGI, per germline. CDR3 size: 14 residues. V was clipped by 6 bases and J by 3 bases, with 15 bases between them. The DNA for the CDR3 is TGTGCCAGCAGGGGACGGGGGAGGCACTACGAGCAGTACTTC. Its protein product is CASRGRGRHYEQYF.

The rearrangement links TRBV6-5 to TRBJ2-4, with D possibly TRBD1 on 6 matching bases. Per the germline V gene, CDR1 is MNHEY and CDR2 is SVGAGI. V lost 6 bases, J lost 0 bases, and 12 bases lay in between. The CDR3 has 15 residues. The CDR3: CASSQGKLAKNIQYF. The DNA of the CDR3 is TGTGCCAGCAGCCAGGGGAAACTAGCCAAAAACATTCAGTACTTC.

In its sample, this clonotype was seen a few times. In nucleotides, the CDR3 is TGTGCCAGCAGCGCCTACAGACAGCTGCAGTACTTC. This translates into CASSAYRQLQYF. The chain uses TRBV2 and TRBJ2-5, with D possibly TRBD1 on 5 matching bases. Germline V gene data show CDR1 as SNHLY and CDR2 as FYNNEI. The V end was cut by 6 bases, the J end by 11 bases, with 16 bases between. The CDR3 runs 12 residues.

The genes are TRBV20-1 and TRBJ2-3; unclear D gene. The V end lost 7 bases, the J end lost 1 base, and 12 bases lay between the germline ends. Germline assignment: CDR1 DFQATT and CDR2 SNEGSKA (reference sequence). The CDR3 is 13 amino acids. CDR3 DNA: TGCAGTGTCGTCAGTTCGCGCACAGATACGCAGTATTTT. Amino acid sequence: CSVVSSRTDTQYF.